The source of this T cell receptor beta chain is a study of breast tumors, draining lymph nodes, adjacent tissues. Whole-study findings and limits: That most tumor T cells come from lymph nodes remained unproven. Data fit most tumor T cells coming from lymph node, expanding in tumor. Tumor repertoires ranked between lymph nodes and nontumor tissue in diversity, with V and J gene preferences.

Breast cancer patients provided tissue from their axillary draining lymph nodes. In its sample, this clonotype was seen many times. Its cognate antigen is unknown. The CDR3 is made up of 16 amino acids. Trimming stripped 2 bases from V and 0 bases from J, with 8 bases between. Germline V gene sequence: CDR1 KGHSH, CDR2 LQKENI. MiXCR, applied by TCRdb to the multiplex PCR reads, yields one record per CDR3 protein. This table has roughly 110,000 distinct CDR3 sequences, more than 25% appearing once. Sequences were obtained from axillary lymph node tissue. This chain links TRBV18 with TRBJ2-6; possible D gene TRBD1, 5 bases. The source of this sequence is a female donor with breast cancer. Some clones in this sample may be carry-over from other donors' samples. The CDR3 loop is CASSPLQGSGANVLTF. The DNA for the CDR3 is TGTGCCAGCTCACCATTGCAGGGCTCTGGGGCCAACGTCCTGACTTTC.